Following are 19 T cell receptor beta chains from one sample sequenced in a study of T-cell reconstitution after alpha-beta-depleted transplantation in children. Library preparation (for TCRbeta) was performed with unique molecular identifiers. TCRdb processed the PCR reads anew with MiXCR; each CDR3 protein has one entry. The sample lists tens of thousands of distinct CDR3 sequences; 15% to 19% were seen once. The sample consisted of PBMCs, mostly from graft donor cells, taken 180 days after TCRalphabeta/CD19-depleted stem cell transplant. The receptors here all came from a male patient between 2 and 10 years old who had a stem cell transplant for acute lymphoblastic leukemia, so the T cells may come from the graft donor.

This clonotype was seen only a few times. The chain carries TRBV29-1 and TRBJ2-7; D may correspond to TRBD1 or TRBD2 (7 bases each). The length of the CDR3 is 14 residues. The germline V gene has CDR1 SQVTM and CDR2 ANQGSEA. Trimming took off 4 bases at V and 0 bases at J, with 13 bases between the two ends. CDR3 loop: CSVVGRDSSYEQYF. CDR3 nucleotides: TGCAGCGTTGTGGGGAGGGACAGCTCCTACGAGCAGTACTTC.

This clonotype showed up many times. V gene TRBV7-2 combines with J gene TRBJ2-1; TRBD2 might be the D (6 bases). The CDR3 has 15 residues. CDR1 and CDR2 (germline): SGHTA, FQGNSA. Trimming left V 3 bases short and J 7 bases short, with 16 bases between. The CDR3 nucleotides are TGTGCCAGCAGCTTCCTAGCCCTGGGGGGTAATGAGCAGTTCTTC. Amino acid sequence: CASSFLALGGNEQFF.

This clonotype has only a few counts. The CDR3 DNA follows: TGCAGTGCCGCCCGGGGTGAAAAACTGTTTTTT. It specifies CSAARGEKLFF. V is TRBV20-1 and J is TRBJ1-4; unclear D gene. The CDR3 has 11 amino acids. The V gene lost 6 bases and the J gene lost 7 bases, with 9 bases spanning the gap. Germline CDR1 and CDR2: DFQATT and SNEGSKA (reference sequence).

The chain carries TRBV20-1 and TRBJ2-7, with TRBD2 matching 8 bases. V lost 1 base, J lost 3 bases, and 5 bases stayed unmatched. The length of the CDR3 is 14 residues. The V gene's germline CDR1 is DFQATT and CDR2 SNEGSKA (reference sequence). The CDR3 nucleotides read TGCAGTGCTAGAGGGCTAGCGGGCGACTACGAGCAGTACTTC. It yields the protein CSARGLAGDYEQYF.

V gene TRBV7-6 combines with J gene TRBJ1-1, with D maybe TRBD1 (5 bases). The CDR3 extends over 12 amino acids. Trimming removed 5 bases at V and 11 bases at J, with 15 bases between. CDR1 SGHVS and CDR2 FNYEAQ come from the germline V gene. The CDR3 protein is CASSPEGIRAFF. CDR3 nucleotide sequence: TGTGCCAGCAGCCCAGAGGGGATTCGGGCTTTCTTT.

The gene calls are TRBV25-1 and TRBJ2-3; 8 positions match TRBD1. Germline-derived CDR1 and CDR2 are MGHDK and SYGVNS. V lost 4 bases to trimming and J lost 4 bases; unmatched junction nucleotides: 7. The CDR3 runs to 15 residues. Here the CDR3 DNA reads TGTGCCAGCAGTGTGACGCCAGGGGGCGCAGATACGCAGTATTTT. Translation: CASSVTPGGADTQYF.

In this sample, this clonotype turned up a few times. The chain is built from TRBV6-1 and TRBJ1-3, with D possibly being TRBD1 (5 bases). The CDR3 runs 17 residues. CDR1 and CDR2 (germline): MNHNS, SASEGT. V shed 5 bases and J shed 0 bases, with 17 bases lying between them. The CDR3 DNA is TGTGCCAGCAGTCCCCAGGGCAACACTTACTCTGGAAACACCATATATTTT. Translating gives CASSPQGNTYSGNTIYF.

The CDR3 loop is CASSWGGGIGDEQYF. The CDR3 bases are TGTGCCAGCAGTTGGGGAGGGGGTATCGGTGACGAGCAGTACTTC. The chain is built from TRBV12-3 or TRBV12-4 and TRBJ2-7, with D tentatively TRBD2 (7 bases). Deletions cut 4 bases from V and 5 bases from J, with 18 bases between. This CDR3 contains 15 residues.

The gene calls are TRBV20-1 and TRBJ2-7, with TRBD1 as a possible D gene (7 bases). The CDR3 runs 15 residues. V was pared by 2 bases and J by 4 bases, with 18 bases between. Germline CDR1 DFQATT, CDR2 SNEGSKA (reference sequence). CDR3 nucleotides: TGCAGTGCTAGAAACCCGGGGGCAGGGGGGTACGAGCAGTACTTC. It encodes CSARNPGAGGYEQYF.

This chain connects TRBV7-9 to TRBJ1-1; D call uncertain. Germline CDR1 reads SEHNR; CDR2 reads FQNEAQ (reference sequence). This CDR3 is 13 amino acids long. V was trimmed by 4 bases and J by 3 bases, leaving 9 bases between them. CDR3 bases: TGTGCCAGCAGCTGGAACCCGGACACTGAAGCTTTCTTT. Its protein product is CASSWNPDTEAFF.

This clonotype has ten or more counts. This chain joins TRBV20-1 and TRBJ2-1; 11 positions agree with TRBD1. Germline CDR1 is DFQATT and CDR2 is SNEGSKA (reference sequence). The CDR3 is 16 amino acids. Losses at the gene ends were 0 bases for V and 3 bases for J; bases not matched to a gene: 4. This CDR3 reads CSARDPGTGGYNEQFF. The CDR3 DNA follows: TGCAGTGCTAGAGATCCCGGGACAGGGGGCTACAATGAGCAGTTCTTC.

The V gene is TRBV28, the J gene TRBJ1-2; possible D gene TRBD1, 5 bases. This CDR3 contains 13 residues. Per germline, CDR1 MDHEN and CDR2 SYDVKM. The ends were cut back, 4 bases at V and 3 bases at J, with 9 bases in the middle. CDR3 sequence reads: CASSSGSYYGYTF. As DNA, the CDR3 is TGTGCCAGCAGTTCAGGGAGCTACTATGGCTACACCTTC.

In this sample, this clonotype turned up a few times. The chain is built from TRBV7-9 and TRBJ2-7; the D is unclear. The CDR3 extends over 13 amino acids. The V gene's germline CDR1 is SEHNR and CDR2 FQNEAQ (reference sequence). Trimming shortened V by 4 bases and J by 3 bases, and 10 bases separated the two germline ends. As DNA, the CDR3 is TGTGCCAGCAGCTCTAGTGTTCGCTACGAGCAGTACTTC. Translated, it gives CASSSSVRYEQYF.

For the CDR3, the DNA is TGTGCCAGCAGTTCGGGAGACAGGGGGCGCGCAGATACGCAGTATTTT. Translation: CASSSGDRGRADTQYF. This chain links TRBV12-3 or TRBV12-4 with TRBJ2-3; TRBD1 agrees at 10 bases. The ends lost 4 bases at V and 4 bases at J; junction bases unmatched: 8. The CDR3 runs 16 residues.

This clonotype showed up many times. V is TRBV20-1 and J is TRBJ2-3, with 8 bases lining up with TRBD2. CDR1 DFQATT and CDR2 SNEGSKA come from the germline V gene (reference sequence). V shed 2 bases, J shed 2 bases, and the junction held 6 bases outside the gene matches. The CDR3 contains 15 residues. CDR3 in DNA: TGCAGTGCTAGAACAACTAGCGGATTCACAGATACGCAGTATTTT. Translation: CSARTTSGFTDTQYF.

The rearrangement links TRBV7-2 to TRBJ2-7; the match to TRBD2 covers 8 bases. Trimming at V came to 4 bases and at J to 4 bases, leaving 9 bases not matched to a gene. Germline CDR1 and CDR2: SGHTA and FQGNSA. This CDR3 has 15 residues. The chain's CDR3 is CASSSRLATKYEQYF. CDR3 nucleotide sequence: TGTGCCAGCAGCTCTAGACTAGCGACAAAGTACGAGCAGTACTTC.

About this clonotype: A much larger clonotype is one base distant, so this may be a read error. The J gene is TRBJ2-3, the V gene TRBV2, with 11 bases fitting TRBD2. Germline loops: CDR1 SNHLY, CDR2 FYNNEI. This CDR3 has 18 residues. V was pared by 8 bases and J by 2 bases, with 15 bases of the junction left unmatched. The CDR3 DNA is TGTGCCAGCTGTTTTGGGGCCCCGGGACTAGCGGTCACAGATACGCAGTATTTT. It codes for CASCFGAPGLAVTDTQYF.

In its sample, this clonotype was seen a few times. This chain connects TRBV12-3 or TRBV12-4 to TRBJ1-5; D perhaps matches TRBD1 (5 bases). Trimming shortened V by 4 bases and J by 7 bases, and 17 bases separated the two germline ends. CDR3 length: 15 residues. CDR3: CASSSYLVGAQPQHF. CDR3 DNA sequence: TGTGCCAGCAGTTCCTACCTCGTAGGGGCGCAGCCCCAGCATTTT.

The V and J genes are TRBV5-8 and TRBJ2-7; D ambiguous. CDR3 length: 12 amino acids. Deletions cut 2 bases from V and 5 bases from J, with 8 bases between. The V gene's germline CDR1 is SGHTS and CDR2 YDEGEE. DNA of the CDR3: TGTGCCAGCAGCTTTTCGGGCAACGAGCAGTACTTC. This encodes CASSFSGNEQYF.